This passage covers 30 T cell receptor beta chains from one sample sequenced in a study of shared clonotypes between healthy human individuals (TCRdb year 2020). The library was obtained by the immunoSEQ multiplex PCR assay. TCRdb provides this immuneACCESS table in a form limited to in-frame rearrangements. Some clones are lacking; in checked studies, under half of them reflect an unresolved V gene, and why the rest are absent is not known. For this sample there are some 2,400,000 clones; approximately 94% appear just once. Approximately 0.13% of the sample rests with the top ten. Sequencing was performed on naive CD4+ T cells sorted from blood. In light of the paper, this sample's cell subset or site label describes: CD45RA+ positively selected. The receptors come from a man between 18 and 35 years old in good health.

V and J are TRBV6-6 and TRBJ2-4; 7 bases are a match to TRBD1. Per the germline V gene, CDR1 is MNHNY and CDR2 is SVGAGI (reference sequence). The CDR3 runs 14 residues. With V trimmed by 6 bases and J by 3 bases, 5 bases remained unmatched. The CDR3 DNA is TGTGCCAGCAGGCCGGGACAGCACAAAAACATTCAGTACTTC. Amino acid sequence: CASRPGQHKNIQYF.

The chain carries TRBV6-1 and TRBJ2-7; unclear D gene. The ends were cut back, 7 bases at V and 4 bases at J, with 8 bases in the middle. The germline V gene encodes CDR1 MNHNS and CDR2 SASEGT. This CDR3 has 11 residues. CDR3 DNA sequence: TGTGCCAGCAAGAATGGGTACGAGCAGTACTTC. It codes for CASKNGYEQYF.

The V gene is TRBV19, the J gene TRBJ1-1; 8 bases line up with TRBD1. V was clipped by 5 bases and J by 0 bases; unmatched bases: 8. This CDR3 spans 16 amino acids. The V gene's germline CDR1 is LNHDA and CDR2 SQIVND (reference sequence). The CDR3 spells CASSPPGGIVNTEAFF. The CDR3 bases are TGTGCCAGTAGTCCCCCAGGGGGCATTGTGAACACTGAAGCTTTCTTT.

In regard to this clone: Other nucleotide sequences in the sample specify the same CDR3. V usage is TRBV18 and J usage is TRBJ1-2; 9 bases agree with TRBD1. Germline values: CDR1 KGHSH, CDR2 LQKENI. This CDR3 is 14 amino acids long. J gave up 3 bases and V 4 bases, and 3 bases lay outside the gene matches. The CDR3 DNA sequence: TGTGCCAGCTCACGGGGACAGGGAGACTATGGCTACACCTTC. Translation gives CASSRGQGDYGYTF.

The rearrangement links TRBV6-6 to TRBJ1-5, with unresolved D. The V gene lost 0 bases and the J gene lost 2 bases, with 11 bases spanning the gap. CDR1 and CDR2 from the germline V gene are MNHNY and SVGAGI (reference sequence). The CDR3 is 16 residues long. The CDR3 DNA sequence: TGTGCCAGCAGTTACTCACAAGGATTGGGCAATCAGCCCCAGCATTTT. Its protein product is CASSYSQGLGNQPQHF.

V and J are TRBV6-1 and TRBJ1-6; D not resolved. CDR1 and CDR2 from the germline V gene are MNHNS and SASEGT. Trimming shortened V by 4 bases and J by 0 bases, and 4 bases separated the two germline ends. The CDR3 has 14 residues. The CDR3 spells CASSGTSYNSPLHF. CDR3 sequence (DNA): TGTGCCAGCAGTGGGACCTCCTATAATTCACCCCTCCACTTT.

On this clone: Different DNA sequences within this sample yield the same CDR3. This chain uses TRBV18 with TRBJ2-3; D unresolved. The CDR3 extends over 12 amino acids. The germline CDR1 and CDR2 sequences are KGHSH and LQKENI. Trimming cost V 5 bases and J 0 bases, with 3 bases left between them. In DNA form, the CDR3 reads TGTGCCAGCTCAAGCAGCACAGATACGCAGTATTTT. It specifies CASSSSTDTQYF. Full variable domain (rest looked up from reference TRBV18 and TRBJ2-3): NAGVMQNPRHLVRRRGQEARLRCSPMKGHSHVYWYRQLPEEGLKFMVYLQKENIIDESGMPKERFSAEFPKEGPSILRIQQVVRGDSAAYFCASSSSTDTQYFGPGTRLTVL.

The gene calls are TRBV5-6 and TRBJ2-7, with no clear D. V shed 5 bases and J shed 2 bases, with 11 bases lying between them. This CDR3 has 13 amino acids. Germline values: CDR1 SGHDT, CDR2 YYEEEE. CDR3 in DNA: TGTGCCAGCAGAGGGCTGGCCACCTACGAGCAGTACTTC. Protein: CASRGLATYEQYF.

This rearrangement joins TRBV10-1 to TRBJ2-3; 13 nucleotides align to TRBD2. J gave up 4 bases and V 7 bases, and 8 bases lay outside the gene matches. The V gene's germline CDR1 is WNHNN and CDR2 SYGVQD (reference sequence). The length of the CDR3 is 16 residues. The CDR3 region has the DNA TGCGCCAGCAAGTGGACTAGCGGGGGAGTGCCAGATACGCAGTATTTT. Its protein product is CASKWTSGGVPDTQYF.

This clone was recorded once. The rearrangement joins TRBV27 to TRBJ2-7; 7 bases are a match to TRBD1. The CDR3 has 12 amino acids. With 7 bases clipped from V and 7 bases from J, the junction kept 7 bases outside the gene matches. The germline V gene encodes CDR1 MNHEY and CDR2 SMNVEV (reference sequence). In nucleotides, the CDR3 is TGTGCCAGCATTTCGACAGGGCGGGAGCAGTACTTC. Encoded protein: CASISTGREQYF.

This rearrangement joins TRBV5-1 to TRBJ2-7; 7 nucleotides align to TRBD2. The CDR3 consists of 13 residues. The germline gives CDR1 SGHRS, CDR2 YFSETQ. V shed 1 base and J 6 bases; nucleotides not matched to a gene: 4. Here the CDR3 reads CASSLRGVREQYF. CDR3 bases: TGCGCCAGCAGCTTGCGGGGGGTGCGCGAGCAGTACTTC.

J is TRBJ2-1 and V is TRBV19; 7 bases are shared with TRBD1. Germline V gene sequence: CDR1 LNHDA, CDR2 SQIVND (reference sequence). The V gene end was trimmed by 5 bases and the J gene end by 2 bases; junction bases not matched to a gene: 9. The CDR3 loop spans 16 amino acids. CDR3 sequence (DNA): TGTGCCAGTAGTCCCTTTGGGGACAGCCCCTACAATGAGCAGTTCTTC. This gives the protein CASSPFGDSPYNEQFF.

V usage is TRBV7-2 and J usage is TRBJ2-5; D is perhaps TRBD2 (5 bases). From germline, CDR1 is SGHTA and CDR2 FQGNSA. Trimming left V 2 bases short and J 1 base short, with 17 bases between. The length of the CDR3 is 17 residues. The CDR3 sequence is CASSLNALALGQETQYF. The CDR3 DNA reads TGTGCCAGCAGCTTAAACGCGCTAGCCCTGGGCCAAGAGACCCAGTACTTC.

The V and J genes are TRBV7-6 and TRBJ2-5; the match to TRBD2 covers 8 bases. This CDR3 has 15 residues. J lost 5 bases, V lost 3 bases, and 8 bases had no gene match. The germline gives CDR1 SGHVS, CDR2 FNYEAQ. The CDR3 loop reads CASSLQRGPGETQYF. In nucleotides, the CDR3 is TGTGCCAGCAGCTTGCAGCGGGGGCCGGGGGAGACCCAGTACTTC. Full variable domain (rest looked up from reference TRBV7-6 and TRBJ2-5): GAGVSQSPRYKVTKRGQDVALRCDPISGHVSLYWYRQALGQGPEFLTYFNYEAQQDKSGLPNDRFSAERPEGSISTLTIQRTEQRDSAMYRCASSLQRGPGETQYFGPGTRLLVL.

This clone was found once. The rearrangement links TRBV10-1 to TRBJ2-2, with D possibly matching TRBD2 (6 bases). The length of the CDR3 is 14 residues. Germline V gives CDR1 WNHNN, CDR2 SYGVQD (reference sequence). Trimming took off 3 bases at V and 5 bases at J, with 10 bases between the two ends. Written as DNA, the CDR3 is TGCGCCAGCAGTGATACCGGGGGTACCGGGGAGCTGTTTTTT. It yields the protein CASSDTGGTGELFF.

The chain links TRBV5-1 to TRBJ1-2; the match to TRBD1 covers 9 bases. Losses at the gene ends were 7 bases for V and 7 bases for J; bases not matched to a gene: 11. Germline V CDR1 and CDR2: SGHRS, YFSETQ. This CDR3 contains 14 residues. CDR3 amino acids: CASCSGQGRFGYTF. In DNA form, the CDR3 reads TGCGCCAGCTGCTCGGGACAGGGACGTTTTGGCTACACCTTC. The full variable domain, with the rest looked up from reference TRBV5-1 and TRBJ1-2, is KAGVTQTPRYLIKTRGQQVTLSCSPISGHRSVSWYQQTPGQGLQFLFEYFSETQRNKGNFPGRFSGRQFSNSRSEMNVSTLELGDSALYLCASCSGQGRFGYTFGSGTRLTVV.

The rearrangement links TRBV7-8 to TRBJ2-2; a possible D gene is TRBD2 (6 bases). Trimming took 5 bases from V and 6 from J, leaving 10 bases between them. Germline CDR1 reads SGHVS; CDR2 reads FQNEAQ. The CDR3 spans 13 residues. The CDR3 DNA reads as TGTGCCAGCAGCCCTAGCGTGGCCGGGGAGCTGTTTTTT. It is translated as CASSPSVAGELFF. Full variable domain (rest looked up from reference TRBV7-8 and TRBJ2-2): GAGVSQSPRYKVAKRGQDVALRCDPISGHVSLFWYQQALGQGPEFLTYFQNEAQLDKSGLPSDRFFAERPEGSVSTLKIQRTQQEDSAVYLCASSPSVAGELFFGEGSRLTVL.

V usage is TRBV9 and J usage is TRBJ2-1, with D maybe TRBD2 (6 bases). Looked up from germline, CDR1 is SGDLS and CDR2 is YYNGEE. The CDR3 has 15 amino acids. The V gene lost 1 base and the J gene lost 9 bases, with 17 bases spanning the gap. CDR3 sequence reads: CASSVRASKEGEQFF. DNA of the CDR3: TGTGCCAGCAGCGTACGGGCTAGCAAGGAGGGTGAGCAGTTCTTC.

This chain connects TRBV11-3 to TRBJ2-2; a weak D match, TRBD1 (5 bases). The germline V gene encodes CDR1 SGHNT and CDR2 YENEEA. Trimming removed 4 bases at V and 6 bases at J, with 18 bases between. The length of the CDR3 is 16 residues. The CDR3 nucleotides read TGTGCCAGCAGCTCTACAGGTTGGGGTACACCCGGGGAGCTGTTTTTT. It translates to CASSSTGWGTPGELFF.

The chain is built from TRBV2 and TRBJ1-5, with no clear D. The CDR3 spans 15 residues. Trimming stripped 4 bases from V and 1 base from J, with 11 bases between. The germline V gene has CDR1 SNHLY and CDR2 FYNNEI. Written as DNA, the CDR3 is TGTGCCAGCAGTGGAGGAAAGGCCAGCAATCAGCCCCAGCATTTT. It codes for CASSGGKASNQPQHF. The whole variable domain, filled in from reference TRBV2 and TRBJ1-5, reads EPEVTQTPSHQVTQMGQEVILRCVPISNHLYFYWYRQILGQKVEFLVSFYNNEISEKSEIFDDQFSVERPDGSNFTLKIRSTKLEDSAMYFCASSGGKASNQPQHFGDGTRLSIL.

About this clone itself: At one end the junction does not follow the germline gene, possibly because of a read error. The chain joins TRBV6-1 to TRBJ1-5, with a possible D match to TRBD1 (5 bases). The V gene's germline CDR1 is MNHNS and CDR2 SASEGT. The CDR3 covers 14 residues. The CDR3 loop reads CASSEGQGRQPQHF. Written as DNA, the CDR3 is TGTGCCAGCAGCGAAGGGCAGGGCAGGCAGCCCCAGCATTTT.

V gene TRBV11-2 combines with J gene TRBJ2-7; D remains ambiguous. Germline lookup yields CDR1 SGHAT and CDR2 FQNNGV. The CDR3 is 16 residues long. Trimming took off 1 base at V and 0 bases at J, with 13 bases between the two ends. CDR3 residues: CASSLGIFTSSYEQYF. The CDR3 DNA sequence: TGTGCCAGCAGCTTAGGTATCTTCACAAGCTCCTACGAGCAGTACTTC. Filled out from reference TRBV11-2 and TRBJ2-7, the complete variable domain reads EAGVAQSPRYKIIEKRQSVAFWCNPISGHATLYWYQQILGQGPKLLIQFQNNGVVDDSQLPKDRFSAERLKGVDSTLKIQPAKLEDSAVYLCASSLGIFTSSYEQYFGPGTRLTVT.

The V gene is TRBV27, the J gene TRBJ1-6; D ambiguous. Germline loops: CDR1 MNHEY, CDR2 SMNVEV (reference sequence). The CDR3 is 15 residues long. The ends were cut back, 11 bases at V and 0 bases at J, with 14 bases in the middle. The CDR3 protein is CAAGAASSYNSPLHF. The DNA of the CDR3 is TGTGCCGCGGGAGCGGCTAGCTCCTATAATTCACCCCTCCACTTT.

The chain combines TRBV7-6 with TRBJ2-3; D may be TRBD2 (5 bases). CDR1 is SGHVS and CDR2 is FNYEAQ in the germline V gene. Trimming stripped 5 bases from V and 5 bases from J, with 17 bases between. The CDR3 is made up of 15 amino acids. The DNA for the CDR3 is TGTGCCAGCAGCCCGGTAGCACTAGGCGTAGATACGCAGTATTTT. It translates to CASSPVALGVDTQYF.

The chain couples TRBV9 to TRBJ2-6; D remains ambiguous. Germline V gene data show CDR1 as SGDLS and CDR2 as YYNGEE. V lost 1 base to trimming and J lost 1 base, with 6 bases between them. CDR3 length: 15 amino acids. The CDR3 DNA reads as TGTGCCAGCAGCGTATTGGCTTCTGGGGCCAACGTCCTGACTTTC. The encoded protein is CASSVLASGANVLTF. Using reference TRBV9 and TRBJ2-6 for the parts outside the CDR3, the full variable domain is DSGVTQTPKHLITATGQRVTLRCSPRSGDLSVYWYQQSLDQGLQFLIQYYNGEERAKGNILERFSAQQFPDLHSELNLSSLELGDSALYFCASSVLASGANVLTFGAGSRLTVL.

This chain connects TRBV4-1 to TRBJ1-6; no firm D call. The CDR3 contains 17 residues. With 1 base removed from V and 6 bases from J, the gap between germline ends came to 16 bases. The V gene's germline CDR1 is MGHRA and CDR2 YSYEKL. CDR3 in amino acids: CASSQGGRERGNSPLHF. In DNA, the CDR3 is TGCGCCAGCAGCCAAGGGGGTCGGGAGCGAGGTAATTCACCCCTCCACTTT.

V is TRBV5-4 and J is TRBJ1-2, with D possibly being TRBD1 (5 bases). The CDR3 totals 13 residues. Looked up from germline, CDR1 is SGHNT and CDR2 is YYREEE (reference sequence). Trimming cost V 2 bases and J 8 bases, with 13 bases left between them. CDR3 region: CASSLTPQGGYTF. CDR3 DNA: TGTGCCAGCAGCTTAACTCCCCAGGGAGGCTACACCTTC.

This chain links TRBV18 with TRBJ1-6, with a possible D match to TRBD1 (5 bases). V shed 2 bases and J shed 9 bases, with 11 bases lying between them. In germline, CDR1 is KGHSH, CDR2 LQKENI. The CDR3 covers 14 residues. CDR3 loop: CASSPTGGGSPLHF. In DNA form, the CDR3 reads TGTGCCAGCTCACCAACCGGGGGAGGTTCACCCCTCCACTTT.

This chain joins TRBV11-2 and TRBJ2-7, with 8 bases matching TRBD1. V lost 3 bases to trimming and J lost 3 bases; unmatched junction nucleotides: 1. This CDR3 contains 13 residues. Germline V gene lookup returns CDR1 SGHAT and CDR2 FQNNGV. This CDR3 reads CASSLGQDYEQYF. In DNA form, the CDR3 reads TGTGCCAGCAGCTTGGGACAGGACTACGAGCAGTACTTC. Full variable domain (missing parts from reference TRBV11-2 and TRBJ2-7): EAGVAQSPRYKIIEKRQSVAFWCNPISGHATLYWYQQILGQGPKLLIQFQNNGVVDDSQLPKDRFSAERLKGVDSTLKIQPAKLEDSAVYLCASSLGQDYEQYFGPGTRLTVT.

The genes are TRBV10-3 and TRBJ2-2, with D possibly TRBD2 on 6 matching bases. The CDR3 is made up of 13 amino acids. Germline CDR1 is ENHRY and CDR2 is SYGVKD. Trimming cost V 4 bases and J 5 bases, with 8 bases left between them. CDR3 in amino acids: CAISGGRTGELFF. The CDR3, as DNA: TGTGCCATCAGTGGGGGGAGGACCGGGGAGCTGTTTTTT.